The 10 T cell receptor beta chains in this list originate from one sample, sequenced in a study of blood T cells in healthy people across ages. With a J-beta primer mix and a sample-barcoded 5' primer, a second PCR ran roughly 6 to 12 cycles. One entry per CDR3 protein results from TCRdb running MiXCR on the 5' RACE reads. The data show a few hundred thousand distinct CDR3 sequences, 25% to 30% seen once. Material for sequencing was blood. These receptors all come from a woman between 70 and 85 years old in good health.

This clonotype has more than one count but fewer than ten. This chain uses TRBV12-3 or TRBV12-4 with TRBJ1-1; D is undetermined. Trimming stripped 1 base from V and 7 bases from J, with 10 bases between. The CDR3 totals 13 residues. CDR3 coding DNA: TGTGCCAGCAGTTTAGTAGAGTCCGGTGAAGCTTTCTTT. The encoded protein is CASSLVESGEAFF.

The genes are TRBV5-1 and TRBJ2-5; D not certain. TRBJ2-1 explains the end of the DNA better; the J call may be wrong. CDR1 and CDR2 from the germline V gene are SGHRS and YFSETQ. The CDR3 spans 15 residues. CDR3 DNA sequence: TGCGCCAGCTCTCCGACCCTAACCCCCTCCAATGAGCAGTTCTTC. Protein sequence: CASSPTLTPSNEQFF.

The V call is TRBV3-1, the J call TRBJ2-7, with D possibly being TRBD2 (5 bases). The CDR3 has 14 amino acids. The V and J ends lost 5 bases and 5 bases respectively, with 16 bases between them. Looked up from germline, CDR1 is LGHDT and CDR2 is YNNKEL (reference sequence). CDR3 loop: CASSIREGTDEQYF. The DNA for the CDR3 is TGTGCCAGCAGCATCCGAGAGGGAACTGACGAGCAGTACTTC.

The chain has TRBV20-1 and TRBJ2-5; D perhaps matches TRBD2 (5 bases). The CDR3 has 15 residues. Between the trimmed V and J ends, which lost 6 bases and 1 base, there was a span of 18 bases. The germline V gene has CDR1 DFQATT and CDR2 SNEGSKA (reference sequence). CDR3 DNA: TGCAGTGCCCAAGAGGTGAGGGCAGCCCAAGAGACCCAGTACTTC. Translation: CSAQEVRAAQETQYF.

This clonotype was observed a few times. The CDR3: CASSSQGAVTDTQYF. In DNA form, the CDR3 reads TGTGCCAGCAGCTCTCAGGGGGCTGTGACAGATACGCAGTATTTT. V and J are TRBV7-9 and TRBJ2-3; 8 bases line up with TRBD1. The V gene's germline CDR1 is SEHNR and CDR2 FQNEAQ (reference sequence). The CDR3 consists of 15 residues. The J segment lost 3 bases and the V segment lost 4 bases, leaving 6 bases of the junction unmatched.

This clonotype was found a few times. This sequence joins TRBV12-3 or TRBV12-4 and TRBJ2-7; D is undetermined. The V and J ends lost 4 bases and 0 bases respectively, with 7 bases between them. The CDR3 is made up of 13 amino acids. The CDR3 bases are TGTGCCAGCAGTTCCGGCTACTCCTACGAGCAGTACTTC. Translating gives CASSSGYSYEQYF.

The chain joins TRBV30 to TRBJ2-7, with a weak D call TRBD1 (5 bases). Deletions cut 7 bases from V and 0 bases from J, with 7 bases between. Germline V gene lookup returns CDR1 GTSNPN and CDR2 SVGIG (reference sequence). The CDR3 loop spans 11 amino acids. In DNA form, the CDR3 reads TGTGCCTCGACAGACTCCTACGAGCAGTACTTC. This codes for CASTDSYEQYF.

Notes on this clonotype: This may come from a read error, since a much larger clone is one base off. This chain connects TRBV28 to TRBJ1-2; no clear D. V lost 5 bases, J lost 5 bases, and 15 bases lay in between. Germline CDR1 MDHEN, CDR2 SYDVKM. This CDR3 is 14 amino acids long. The DNA for the CDR3 is TGTGCCAGCAGTCCAGGACTGGGATATTATGGCTACACCTTC. Protein product: CASSPGLGYYGYTF.

The sample holds a few counts of this clonotype. An end of the junction differs from the germline gene, which may be a read error. The CDR3 spells CASREGNSYEQHF. The CDR3 DNA reads as TGTGCCAGCCGGGAGGGGAATTCGTACGAGCAGCACTTC. The genes are TRBV6-5 and TRBJ2-7; 8 bases are shared with TRBD2. The CDR3 is made up of 13 amino acids. Germline loops: CDR1 MNHEY, CDR2 SVGAGI.

J is TRBJ2-5 and V is TRBV20-1; possible D gene TRBD1, 6 bases. The J call may be faulty, since TRBJ2-1 better matches the DNA end. The CDR3 sequence is 12 residues long. CDR1 DFQATT and CDR2 SNEGSKA come from the germline V gene (reference sequence). CDR3 region: CSARDQGNEQFF. DNA of the CDR3: TGCAGTGCTAGAGATCAGGGGAATGAGCAGTTCTTC.